The 9 T cell receptor beta chains reported below all come from one sample, sequenced in a study of blood T cell repertoires in COVID-19. Method: immunoSEQ multiplex PCR; TCRdb's copy keeps in-frame clones and lacks some. The sample contains roughly 250,000 clones, just under 85% of which appear only once. Sequencing was carried out using peripheral blood. These receptors were collected from a woman of 80 years or more with acute or convalescent COVID-19.

The V call is TRBV5-5, the J call TRBJ2-7; tentatively, D is TRBD2 (6 bases). The CDR3 has 16 residues. CDR1 and CDR2 from the germline V gene are SGHKS and YYEKEE (reference sequence). V dropped 5 bases and J dropped 1 base, with 19 bases sitting between them. In nucleotides, the CDR3 is TGTGCCAGCAGAACGGGCGGGGCACCCTTTTCCTACGAGCAGTACTTC. Translation: CASRTGGAPFSYEQYF. Supplemented by reference TRBV5-5 and TRBJ2-7, the full variable domain reads DAGVTQSPTHLIKTRGQQVTLRCSPISGHKSVSWYQQVLGQGPQFIFQYYEKEERGRGNFPDRFSARQFPNYSSELNVNALLLGDSALYLCASRTGGAPFSYEQYFGPGTRLTVT.

This chain links TRBV6-5 with TRBJ1-6; D is unresolved. The ends were cut back, 6 bases at V and 7 bases at J, with 10 bases in the middle. The CDR3 runs to 13 residues. Per the germline V gene, CDR1 is MNHEY and CDR2 is SVGAGI. CDR3 sequence: CASRLPPNSPLHF. The CDR3 region has the DNA TGTGCCAGCAGGCTACCGCCGAATTCACCCCTCCACTTT.

This clone was counted between two and nine times. The rearrangement uses TRBV6-2 or TRBV6-3 and TRBJ2-1; 10 positions match TRBD2. CDR3 length: 16 residues. V trimming: 6 bases; J trimming: 5 bases; junction bases outside the gene matches: 10. The germline V gene has CDR1 MNHEY and CDR2 SVGEGT. The CDR3 coding sequence is TGTGCCAGCAGCTTCTTCGGGACTAGCGTAAACAATGAGCAGTTCTTC. Its protein is CASSFFGTSVNNEQFF.

The CDR3 here is CASSEEVRWTTQETQYF. CDR3 nucleotides: TGTGCCAGCAGTGAAGAGGTGCGGTGGACTACTCAAGAGACCCAGTACTTC. The chain carries TRBV2 and TRBJ2-5; D is perhaps TRBD2 (6 bases). Germline CDR1 and CDR2: SNHLY and FYNNEI. The germline V and J ends were trimmed by 1 base and 2 bases, with 17 bases remaining between them. CDR3 length: 17 residues.

This chain joins TRBV20-1 and TRBJ2-7; 9 nucleotides line up with TRBD2. Looked up from germline, CDR1 is DFQATT and CDR2 is SNEGSKA (reference sequence). The V gene end was trimmed by 3 bases and the J gene end by 1 base; junction bases not matched to a gene: 10. This CDR3 is built from 16 residues. The CDR3 nucleotides read TGCAGTGCTAGTTGCCCTAGCGGGATCTTATCCTACGAGCAGTACTTC. As protein: CSASCPSGILSYEQYF.

The J gene is TRBJ1-5, the V gene TRBV28; D is uncertain. The germline V and J ends were trimmed by 7 bases and 7 bases, with 17 bases remaining between them. Germline V gene data show CDR1 as MDHEN and CDR2 as SYDVKM. This CDR3 is built from 14 residues. The CDR3 DNA reads as TGTGCCAGCACACCACGGAGGGTTGGACAGCCCCAGCATTTT. Amino acids: CASTPRRVGQPQHF.

The chain uses TRBV5-1 and TRBJ2-5; 9 bases are shared with TRBD2. Unmatched junction bases numbered 6, after V lost 4 bases and J lost 5 bases. The CDR3 runs to 14 residues. Germline assignment: CDR1 SGHRS and CDR2 YFSETQ. CDR3 residues: CASSGSGGEETQYF. For the CDR3, the DNA is TGCGCCAGCAGCGGTAGCGGGGGTGAGGAGACCCAGTACTTC.

The chain uses TRBV7-9 and TRBJ1-4; 9 bases align to TRBD1. This CDR3 spans 17 amino acids. The trim removed 4 bases at V and 0 bases at J, leaving 6 bases unmatched. The germline V gene encodes CDR1 SEHNR and CDR2 FQNEAQ (reference sequence). For the CDR3, the DNA is TGTGCCAGCAGCTCCCCGGGACAGGGCGCAACTAATGAAAAACTGTTTTTT. Its protein is CASSSPGQGATNEKLFF.

V is TRBV4-2 and J is TRBJ2-1, with 8 bases identical to TRBD1. The CDR3 is 15 residues long. V was clipped by 0 bases and J by 4 bases; unmatched bases: 2. In germline, CDR1 is LGHNA, CDR2 YNFKEQ. In DNA form, the CDR3 reads TGTGCCAGCAGCCAAGATTGGACAGGGTACAATGAGCAGTTCTTC. Protein: CASSQDWTGYNEQFF.